These 13 T cell receptor beta chains came from one sample sequenced in a study of cytomegalovirus exposure and HLA in healthy donors. PCR primers comprised 60 Vbeta and 13 Jbeta primers. Produced via immunoSEQ multiplex PCR; TCRdb's table is partial and in-frame only. Of roughly 120,000 clones in the sample, about 81% were seen once. Source material: PBMCs. Receptor source: a woman in her thirties in good health and CMV-seronegative.

This clone was seen only a few times. At one of its ends the junction is not consistent with the germline gene, which may arise from a read error. This chain links TRBV5-6 with TRBJ2-3, with no clear D. Germline-derived CDR1 and CDR2 are SGHDT and YYEEEE. There are 13 residues in the CDR3. This CDR3 reads CASSLGHTHTQYF. The DNA for the CDR3 is TGTGCCAGCAGCTTGGGTCACACACATACGCAGTATTTT.

This chain uses TRBV28 with TRBJ1-2, with 7 bases that match TRBD1. CDR1 MDHEN and CDR2 SYDVKM come from the germline V gene. V dropped 3 bases and J dropped 0; count of bases not matched to a gene: 1. This CDR3 region has 14 residues. CDR3: CASSLDRTNYGYTF. CDR3 coding DNA: TGTGCCAGCAGTTTGGACAGGACTAACTATGGCTACACCTTC.

The chain combines TRBV5-4 with TRBJ2-7; TRBD2 agrees at 9 bases. This CDR3 is 15 amino acids long. The trim removed 2 bases at V and 4 bases at J, leaving 7 bases unmatched. Germline V gene sequence: CDR1 SGHNT, CDR2 YYREEE (reference sequence). CDR3 protein: CASSFKTSGQYEQYF. The CDR3 DNA reads as TGTGCCAGCAGCTTCAAGACTAGCGGACAATACGAGCAGTACTTC.

V and J are TRBV9 and TRBJ2-7; weak D call: TRBD1 (6 bases). The ends were cut back, 3 bases at V and 7 bases at J, with 17 bases in the middle. Germline V gene data show CDR1 as SGDLS and CDR2 as YYNGEE. CDR3 length equals 14 residues. The CDR3 sequence: CASSDRDNRGEQYF. DNA of the CDR3: TGTGCCAGCAGCGACCGGGACAACCGCGGAGAGCAGTACTTC.

This clone came up once. The gene calls are TRBV5-1 and TRBJ2-3, with D perhaps TRBD2 (6 bases). Trimming took off 0 bases at V and 4 bases at J, with 15 bases between the two ends. The CDR3 spans 16 residues. CDR1 and CDR2 (germline): SGHRS, YFSETQ. CDR3 sequence: CASSLVAGKAADTQYF. CDR3 DNA: TGCGCCAGCAGCTTGGTTGCGGGGAAGGCCGCAGATACGCAGTATTTT.

The rearrangement joins TRBV7-3 to TRBJ2-6; D is perhaps TRBD2 (7 bases). The V and J ends lost 5 bases and 4 bases respectively, with 18 bases between them. Germline CDR1 and CDR2: SGHTA and FQGTGA. This CDR3 contains 17 residues. The CDR3 sequence: CASSKKGGDAGANVLTF. DNA of the CDR3: TGTGCCAGCAGCAAAAAGGGGGGGGACGCCGGGGCCAACGTCCTGACTTTC.

V gene TRBV27 combines with J gene TRBJ2-1; TRBD2 matches 11 bases. The V gene end was trimmed by 6 bases and the J gene end by 5 bases; junction bases not matched to a gene: 3. This CDR3 is 14 amino acids long. Germline V gene data show CDR1 as MNHEY and CDR2 as SMNVEV (reference sequence). In DNA, the CDR3 is TGTGCCAGCAGGGGACTAGCGGACGACAATGAGCAGTTCTTC. Encoded protein: CASRGLADDNEQFF.

The sample holds one count of this clone. The V and J genes are TRBV12-5 and TRBJ2-5; 11 positions match TRBD2. Per the germline V gene, CDR1 is LGHNT and CDR2 is FRNRAP. Trimming at V came to 0 bases and at J to 4 bases, leaving 10 bases not matched to a gene. The CDR3 covers 18 residues. CDR3 in DNA: TGTGCTAGTGGTTTGGTTCGGGCTAGCGGGAGGCGAGTAGAGACCCAGTACTTC. This translates into CASGLVRASGRRVETQYF.

In its sample, this clone was seen a few times. The chain couples TRBV7-3 to TRBJ1-1; 7 bases map to TRBD1. Germline V CDR1 and CDR2: SGHTA, FQGTGA. Trimming removed 0 bases from V and 4 bases from J; junction bases left unmatched: 2. The CDR3 is made up of 14 amino acids. The CDR3 here is CASSLTAGGTEAFF. CDR3 nucleotides: TGTGCCAGCAGCTTAACCGCAGGGGGCACTGAAGCTTTCTTT.

This chain joins TRBV6-5 and TRBJ1-5, with 9 bases that match TRBD1. CDR3 length: 14 amino acids. The germline gives CDR1 MNHEY, CDR2 SVGAGI. The trim removed 4 bases at V and 5 bases at J, leaving 3 bases unmatched. For the CDR3, the DNA is TGTGCCAGCAGTTGGGGACAGGGAGATCAGCCCCAGCATTTT. Translating gives CASSWGQGDQPQHF.

The chain combines TRBV15 with TRBJ1-1; TRBD1 matches at 8 bases. Germline trimming cut 6 bases from V and 10 bases from J; bases unmatched to any gene: 10. The CDR3 has 13 residues. Germline-derived CDR1 and CDR2 are LNHNV and YYDKDF (reference sequence). The chain's CDR3 is CATSATGGLAAFF. The CDR3 DNA reads TGTGCCACCAGTGCCACAGGGGGGCTCGCAGCTTTCTTT.

The chain recombines TRBV5-1 with TRBJ2-7, with D perhaps TRBD2 (6 bases). V lost 4 bases, J lost 4 bases, and 12 bases lay in between. Germline CDR1 SGHRS, CDR2 YFSETQ. This CDR3 contains 13 residues. The CDR3 DNA is TGCGCCAGCAGCGCTGGTGGGGGGTACGAGCAGTACTTC. Protein product: CASSAGGGYEQYF.

Comment on this clone: The germline gene is not matched at one end of the junction; a read error may be the cause. The chain recombines TRBV11-2 with TRBJ1-1; D ambiguous. Per germline, CDR1 SGHAT and CDR2 FQNNGV. The CDR3 runs to 12 residues. The CDR3 DNA follows: TGTGCCAGCAGTTTAGACTACACTGAAGCTTTCTTT. It translates to CASSLDYTEAFF.